A selection of T cell receptor beta chains follows, all from one sample in a study of blood T cell repertoires in COVID-19. Libraries were prepared by immunoSEQ multiplex PCR; TCRdb keeps only in-frame clonotypes and omits some of them. The table has 190,000 or so clones, just under 90% seen once. The sample comprised PBMCs or T cells enriched from blood (not recorded which). The source is a man aged 30 to 45 who had recovered from COVID-19. CDR3s include the opening cysteine and the closing phenylalanine or tryptophan. The D gene is left open where the match is weak. Clone size, where shown, is once, few, many, or a class for clones that have expanded.

len: 15; v_gene: TRBV19; abundance: NA; d_gene: NA; j_gene: TRBJ1-5; CDR3nt: TGTGCCAGTAGTATATCTGGCAGGAACAATCAGCCCCAGCATTTT; CDR3aa: CASSISGRNNQPQHF
len: 14; v_gene: TRBV19; abundance: few; d_gene: NA; j_gene: TRBJ1-2; CDR3nt: TGTGCCAGTAGTATGCAGGCCGCTAACTATGGCTACACCTTC; CDR3aa: CASSMQAANYGYTF
len: 17; v_gene: TRBV7-9; abundance: NA; d_gene: TRBD1; j_gene: TRBJ2-3; CDR3nt: TGTGCCAGCAGCTTAGATACCGACAGGGCCAGCACAGATACGCAGTATTTT; CDR3aa: CASSLDTDRASTDTQYF
len: 17; v_gene: TRBV4-3; abundance: once; d_gene: TRBD1; j_gene: TRBJ1-4; CDR3nt: TGCGCCAGCAGCCAAGATGTAGGGGGCGGAGTAGGGGAAAAACTGTTTTTT; CDR3aa: CASSQDVGGGVGEKLFF
len: 15; v_gene: TRBV6-2/TRBV6-3; abundance: NA; d_gene: NA; j_gene: TRBJ2-2; CDR3nt: TGTGCCAGCAGCCCAGGGGATTGGAACACCGGGGAGCTGTTTTTT; CDR3aa: CASSPGDWNTGELFF
len: 14; v_gene: TRBV28; abundance: NA; d_gene: NA; j_gene: TRBJ2-5; CDR3nt: TGTGCCAGCAGTCGTACCCAGAACCAAGAGACCCAGTACTTC; CDR3aa: CASSRTQNQETQYF
len: 13; v_gene: TRBV5-4; abundance: NA; d_gene: NA; j_gene: TRBJ2-2; CDR3nt: TGTGCCAGCAGCTTGGAGGGGTACGGGGAGCTGTTTTTT; CDR3aa: CASSLEGYGELFF
len: 13; v_gene: TRBV12-3/TRBV12-4; abundance: NA; d_gene: NA; j_gene: TRBJ2-3; CDR3nt: TGTGCCAGCAGGACTGACCAGACAGATACGCAGTATTTT; CDR3aa: CASRTDQTDTQYF
len: 13; v_gene: TRBV10-2; abundance: few; d_gene: NA; j_gene: TRBJ2-7; CDR3nt: TGCGCCAGCAGTGAACAGGGCGGGTACGAGCAGTACTTC; CDR3aa: CASSEQGGYEQYF
len: 16; v_gene: TRBV28; abundance: NA; d_gene: TRBD1; j_gene: TRBJ2-5; CDR3nt: TGTGCCAGCAGTTTACACCGACAGGGTAGGGAAGTGACCCAGTACTTC; CDR3aa: CASSLHRQGREVTQYF
len: 16; v_gene: TRBV7-6; abundance: NA; d_gene: NA; j_gene: TRBJ1-1; CDR3nt: TGTGCCAGCAGCTTAGAGGCGACGGAGCCGAACACTGAAGCTTTCTTT; CDR3aa: CASSLEATEPNTEAFF
len: 13; v_gene: TRBV19; abundance: NA; d_gene: NA; j_gene: TRBJ1-1; CDR3nt: TGTGCCAGTAGTATCTGGCAGGTTAGTGAAGCTTTCTTT; CDR3aa: CASSIWQVSEAFF
len: 13; v_gene: TRBV24-1; abundance: NA; d_gene: NA; j_gene: TRBJ1-1; CDR3nt: TGTGCCACCAGTGACGGGACTCGGCAAGAAGCTTTCTTT; CDR3aa: CATSDGTRQEAFF
len: 15; v_gene: TRBV9; abundance: NA; d_gene: TRBD2; j_gene: TRBJ2-5; CDR3nt: TGTGCCAGCAGTAGACTAGCGGGGGTACAAGAGACCCAGTACTTC; CDR3aa: CASSRLAGVQETQYF
len: 15; v_gene: TRBV19; abundance: NA; d_gene: NA; j_gene: TRBJ2-1; CDR3nt: TGTGCCAGTAGTATTTTGCTAAGCTCCTACAATGAGCAGTTCTTC; CDR3aa: CASSILLSSYNEQFF
len: 15; v_gene: TRBV7-9; abundance: few; d_gene: NA; j_gene: TRBJ1-5; CDR3nt: TGTGCCAGCAAAAATCGACAGATACTCAATCAGCCCCAGCATTTT; CDR3aa: CASKNRQILNQPQHF
len: 16; v_gene: TRBV5-4; abundance: once; d_gene: TRBD2; j_gene: TRBJ2-2; CDR3nt: TGTGCCAGCAGCATGCTAGCGGGAGGCACCACCGGGGAGCTGTTTTTT; CDR3aa: CASSMLAGGTTGELFF